Listed below are T cell receptor beta chains from one sample, sequenced in a study of cytomegalovirus exposure and HLA in healthy donors. Measured with immunoSEQ multiplex PCR; TCRdb has only the in-frame clones, and not every one. The sample gives under 150,000 clones, 80% of which show up once; 2% to 2.5% is in the top ten. Sequencing was performed on PBMCs. The receptors derive from a man aged 25-40 years in good health and CMV-seronegative. Both conserved end residues are part of each CDR3. The D gene is left open where the match is weak. A clone size is listed for some rows: how often the clone was seen (once, few, many), or a class if it is expanded.

size	D	J	V	CDR3	DNA
.	TRBD1	TRBJ2-5	TRBV29-1	CSSGGSQETQYF	TGCAGCTCAGGGGGAAGCCAAGAGACCCAGTACTTC
.	.	TRBJ1-2	TRBV6-5	CASSYATELYGYTF	TGTGCCAGCAGTTACGCGACAGAACTCTATGGCTACACCTTC
.	TRBD2	TRBJ2-1	TRBV2	CASSEVAGGLNEQFF	TGTGCCAGCAGTGAAGTGGCGGGGGGGCTCAATGAGCAGTTCTTC
.	TRBD2	TRBJ2-7	TRBV18	CASSPPSGTYEQYF	TGTGCCAGCTCACCTCCTAGCGGGACCTACGAGCAGTACTTC
.	TRBD2	TRBJ2-3	TRBV7-9	CASRSTLTASGGTDTQYF	TGTGCCAGCAGGTCAACACTCACTGCTAGCGGGGGCACAGATACGCAGTATTTT
.	.	TRBJ2-3	TRBV6-1	CASSNTDFRRSYRYF	TGTGCCAGCAGTAATACGGATTTTCGACGGTCGTACAGGTATTTT
.	TRBD1	TRBJ1-5	TRBV10-3	CAISDGDRYSNQPQHF	TGTGCCATCAGTGATGGGGACAGGTATAGCAATCAGCCCCAGCATTTT
once	.	TRBJ2-3	TRBV2	CASTKRRGSTDTQYF	TGTGCCAGCACCAAAAGGCGGGGCAGCACAGATACGCAGTATTTT
.	.	TRBJ2-7	TRBV6-7	CASSPTGDGSYEQYF	TGTGCCAGCAGCCCGACAGGTGATGGATCCTACGAGCAGTACTTC
.	.	TRBJ2-1	TRBV28	CASISVSSYNEQFF	TGTGCCAGCATAAGCGTAAGCTCCTACAATGAGCAGTTCTTC
.	TRBD2	TRBJ2-7	TRBV13	CASSLVPRGGRYEQYF	TGTGCCAGCAGCTTAGTCCCCCGGGGGGGACGCTACGAGCAGTACTTC
.	TRBD2	TRBJ2-1	TRBV28	CASSPTSGIVNEQFF	TGTGCCAGCAGCCCTACTAGCGGGATAGTCAATGAGCAGTTCTTC
.	.	TRBJ2-7	TRBV4-1	CASSQLGAETYEQYF	TGCGCCAGCAGCCAACTGGGCGCAGAGACCTACGAGCAGTACTTC
few	TRBD1	TRBJ2-7	TRBV18	CASSESGGQADEQYF	TGTGCCAGCTCTGAATCCGGCGGACAGGCGGACGAGCAGTACTTC
.	TRBD1	TRBJ2-1	TRBV7-9	CASSRGQGVYNEQFF	TGTGCCAGCAGCCGCGGACAGGGCGTATACAATGAGCAGTTCTTC
.	TRBD1	TRBJ1-1	TRBV5-1	CASSFGGTGGLNTEAFF	TGCGCCAGCAGCTTTGGCGGGACAGGGGGCCTTAACACTGAAGCTTTCTTT
few	.	TRBJ2-7	TRBV29-1	CSVESSLRDYEQYF	TGCAGCGTTGAATCCAGTCTCAGGGACTACGAGCAGTACTTC
few	.	TRBJ1-5	TRBV6-5	CASSYSSRGNQPQHF	TGTGCCAGCAGTTACTCGAGTCGGGGCAATCAGCCCCAGCATTTT
.	TRBD1	TRBJ1-5	TRBV19	CASSRDRPPEPQHF	TGTGCCAGTAGTAGGGACAGGCCCCCTGAGCCCCAGCATTTT
.	TRBD2	TRBJ2-5	TRBV7-8	CASSPGGTTSETQYF	TGTGCCAGCAGCCCCGGAGGGACTACATCAGAGACCCAGTACTTC
.	.	TRBJ1-2	TRBV6-1	CASSEGDTGNGYTF	TGTGCCAGCAGTGAAGGGGACACCGGTAATGGCTACACCTTC
once	TRBD1	TRBJ1-2	TRBV18	CASSTTGDTGYPF	TGTGCCAGCTCAACCACAGGGGACACTGGCTACCCCTTC
.	TRBD2	TRBJ2-4	TRBV5-1	CASSSAGGYLAKNIQYF	TGCGCCAGCAGCTCGGCGGGGGGTTACCTAGCCAAAAACATTCAGTACTTC
.	TRBD1	TRBJ2-7	TRBV10-2	CASSEGSGQNSYEQYF	TGCGCCAGCAGTGAGGGCTCGGGACAGAACTCCTACGAGCAGTACTTC
.	.	TRBJ1-1	TRBV18	CASSLDRNTEAFF	TGTGCCAGCTCTTTGGACAGGAACACTGAAGCTTTCTTT